This T cell receptor (beta chain) appears in the sequencing data of a study of early T cells in non-severe SARS-CoV-2 infection. Looking at the study overall: Chains were not paired, and sequencing was done on bulk RNA from unsorted whole blood.

Individual cDNA molecules each received unique molecular identifiers attached to them. TCRdb ran MiXCR on the 5' RACE reads and lists one entry per CDR3 protein. Of 60,000 to 75,000 distinct CDR3 sequences listed, about an eighth are singletons. This clonotype was observed a few times. The antigen is unknown. Overall study findings and caveats: The matching step, a VDJdb search, favored anti-spike CD8 responses and missed private and CD4 specificities.

The germline V gene encodes CDR1 LGHNA and CDR2 YSLEER. Trimming at V came to 2 bases and at J to 5 bases, leaving 2 bases not matched to a gene. This CDR3 contains 16 residues. The chain uses TRBV4-3 and TRBJ2-2, with 13 bases matching TRBD2. The source of this sequence is an adult who was a healthcare worker with PCR-confirmed SARS-CoV-2 infection or an uninfected control (not recorded which). Sample: whole blood. CDR3 nucleotide sequence: TGCGCCAGCAGCCAACGGACTAGCGGGAGAACCGGGGAGCTGTTTTTT. Translated, it gives CASSQRTSGRTGELFF.